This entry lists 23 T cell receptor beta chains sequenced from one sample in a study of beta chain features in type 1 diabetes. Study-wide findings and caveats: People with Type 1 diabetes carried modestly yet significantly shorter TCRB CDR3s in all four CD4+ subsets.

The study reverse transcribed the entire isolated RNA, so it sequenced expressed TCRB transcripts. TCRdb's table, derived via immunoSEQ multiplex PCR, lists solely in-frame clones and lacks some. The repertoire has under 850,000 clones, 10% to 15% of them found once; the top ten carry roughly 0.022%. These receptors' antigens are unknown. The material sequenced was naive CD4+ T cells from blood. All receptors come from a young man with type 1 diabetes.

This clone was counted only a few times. This CDR3 reads CASSLGQLTDTQYF. The CDR3 nucleotides are TGTGCCAGCAGCCTGGGACAGCTCACAGATACGCAGTATTTT. The V and J genes are TRBV7-9 and TRBJ2-3; 7 nucleotides agree with TRBD1. Germline V lookup: CDR1 SEHNR, CDR2 FQNEAQ (reference sequence). CDR3 length: 14 residues. The ends lost 5 bases at V and 2 bases at J; junction bases unmatched: 4.

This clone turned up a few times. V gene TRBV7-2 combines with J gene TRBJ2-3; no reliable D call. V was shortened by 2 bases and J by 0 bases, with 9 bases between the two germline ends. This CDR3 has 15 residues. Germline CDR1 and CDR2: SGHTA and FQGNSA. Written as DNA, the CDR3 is TGTGCCAGCAGCTTAAGGCCGTCTAGCACAGATACGCAGTATTTT. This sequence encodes CASSLRPSSTDTQYF.

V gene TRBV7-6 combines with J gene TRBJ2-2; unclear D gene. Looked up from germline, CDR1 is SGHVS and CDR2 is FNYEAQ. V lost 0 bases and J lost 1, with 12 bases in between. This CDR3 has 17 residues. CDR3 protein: CASSLAFRDKNTGELFF. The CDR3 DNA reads TGTGCCAGCAGCTTAGCGTTCCGAGACAAGAACACCGGGGAGCTGTTTTTT.

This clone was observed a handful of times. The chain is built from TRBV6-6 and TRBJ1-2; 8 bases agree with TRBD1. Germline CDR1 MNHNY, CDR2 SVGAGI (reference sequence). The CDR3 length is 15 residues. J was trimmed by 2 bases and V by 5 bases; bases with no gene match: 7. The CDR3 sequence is CASSHLTGANYGYTF. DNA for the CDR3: TGTGCCAGCAGTCATCTGACAGGGGCGAACTATGGCTACACCTTC.

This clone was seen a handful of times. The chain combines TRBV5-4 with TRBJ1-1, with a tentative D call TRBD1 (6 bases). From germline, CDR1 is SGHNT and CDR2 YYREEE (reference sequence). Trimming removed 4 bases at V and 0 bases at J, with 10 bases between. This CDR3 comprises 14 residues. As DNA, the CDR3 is TGTGCCAGCAGCAAGACAGGCCTGAACACTGAAGCTTTCTTT. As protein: CASSKTGLNTEAFF.

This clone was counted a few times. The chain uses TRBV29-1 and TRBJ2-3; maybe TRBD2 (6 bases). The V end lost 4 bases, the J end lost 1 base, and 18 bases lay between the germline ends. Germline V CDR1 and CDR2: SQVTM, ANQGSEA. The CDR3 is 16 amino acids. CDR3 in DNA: TGCAGCGTTGGCCATCGACTAGTCATCGGCACAGATACGCAGTATTTT. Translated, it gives CSVGHRLVIGTDTQYF.

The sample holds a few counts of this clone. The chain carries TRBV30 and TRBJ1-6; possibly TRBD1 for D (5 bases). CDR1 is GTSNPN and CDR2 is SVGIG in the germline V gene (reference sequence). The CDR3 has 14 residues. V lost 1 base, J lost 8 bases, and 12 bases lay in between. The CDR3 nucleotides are TGTGCCTGGAGTGGCGTGTCAGGGTATTCACCCCTCCACTTT. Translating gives CAWSGVSGYSPLHF.

This CDR3 reads CASSPGQGSDEQFF. The CDR3 bases are TGTGCCAGCAGCCCGGGACAGGGGTCAGATGAGCAGTTCTTC. The chain employs TRBV11-3 and TRBJ2-1, with TRBD1 identical over 10 bases. V lost 5 bases to trimming and J lost 8 bases; unmatched junction nucleotides: 6. The CDR3 covers 14 residues. Germline lookup yields CDR1 SGHNT and CDR2 YENEEA.

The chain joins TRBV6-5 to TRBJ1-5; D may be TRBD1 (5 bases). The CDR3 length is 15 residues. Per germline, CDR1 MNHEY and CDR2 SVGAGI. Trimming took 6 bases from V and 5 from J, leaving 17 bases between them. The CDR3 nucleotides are TGTGCCAGCAGCCGAGCCCGGGACGGCGATCAGCCCCAGCATTTT. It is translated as CASSRARDGDQPQHF.

The DNA for the CDR3 is TGTGCTAGTGGTTTAGGGGTGAAGAACACAGATACGCAGTATTTT. The encoded protein is CASGLGVKNTDTQYF. The genes are TRBV12-5 and TRBJ2-3; a weak D match, TRBD1 (5 bases). Germline V gene sequence: CDR1 LGHNT, CDR2 FRNRAP. V was trimmed by 3 bases and J by 2 bases, leaving 12 bases between them. The CDR3 loop spans 15 amino acids.

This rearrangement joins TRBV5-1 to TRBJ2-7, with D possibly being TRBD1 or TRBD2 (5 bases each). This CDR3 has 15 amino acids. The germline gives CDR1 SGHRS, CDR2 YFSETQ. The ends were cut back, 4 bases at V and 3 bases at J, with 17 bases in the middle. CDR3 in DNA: TGCGCCAGCAGCGGTGCGGGCGGAAGGGGCTACGAGCAGTACTTC. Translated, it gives CASSGAGGRGYEQYF.

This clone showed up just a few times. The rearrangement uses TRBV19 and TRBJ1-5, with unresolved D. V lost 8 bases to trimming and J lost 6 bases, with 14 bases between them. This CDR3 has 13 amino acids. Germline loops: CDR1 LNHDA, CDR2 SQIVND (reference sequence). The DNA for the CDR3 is TGTGCCAGTGACGGGGTTGGGAGTCAGCCCCAGCATTTT. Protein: CASDGVGSQPQHF.

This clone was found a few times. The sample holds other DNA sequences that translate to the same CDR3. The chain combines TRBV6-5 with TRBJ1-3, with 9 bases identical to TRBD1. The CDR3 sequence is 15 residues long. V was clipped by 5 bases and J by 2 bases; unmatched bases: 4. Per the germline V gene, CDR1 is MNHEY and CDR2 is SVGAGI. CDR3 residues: CASSRDRATGNTIYF. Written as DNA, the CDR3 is TGTGCCAGCAGTCGGGACAGGGCGACTGGAAACACCATATATTTT.

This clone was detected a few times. The CDR3 sequence is CASRQGEGNEKLFF. Here the CDR3 DNA reads TGTGCCAGCAGACAGGGAGAGGGAAATGAAAAACTGTTTTTT. This chain uses TRBV6-1 with TRBJ1-4; possible D gene TRBD1, 6 bases. CDR1 and CDR2 from the germline V gene are MNHNS and SASEGT. V was shortened by 6 bases and J by 5 bases, with 13 bases between the two germline ends. The CDR3 is 14 residues long.

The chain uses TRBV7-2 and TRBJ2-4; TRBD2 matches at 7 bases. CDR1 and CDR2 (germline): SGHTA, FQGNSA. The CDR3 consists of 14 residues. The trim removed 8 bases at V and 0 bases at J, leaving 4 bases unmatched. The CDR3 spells CASGEGLAKNIQYF. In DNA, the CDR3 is TGTGCCAGCGGGGAGGGCCTAGCCAAAAACATTCAGTACTTC. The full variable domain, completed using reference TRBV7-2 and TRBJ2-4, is GAGVSQSPSNKVTEKGKDVELRCDPISGHTALYWYRQSLGQGLEFLIYFQGNSAPDKSGLPSDRFSAERTGGSVSTLTIQRTQQEDSAVYLCASGEGLAKNIQYFGAGTRLSVL.

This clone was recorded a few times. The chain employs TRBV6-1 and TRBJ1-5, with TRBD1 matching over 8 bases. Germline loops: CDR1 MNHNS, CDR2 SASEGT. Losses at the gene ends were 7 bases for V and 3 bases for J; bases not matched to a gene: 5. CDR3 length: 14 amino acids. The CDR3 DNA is TGTGCCAGCAATCTGGACAGGGCCAATCAGCCCCAGCATTTT. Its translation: CASNLDRANQPQHF.

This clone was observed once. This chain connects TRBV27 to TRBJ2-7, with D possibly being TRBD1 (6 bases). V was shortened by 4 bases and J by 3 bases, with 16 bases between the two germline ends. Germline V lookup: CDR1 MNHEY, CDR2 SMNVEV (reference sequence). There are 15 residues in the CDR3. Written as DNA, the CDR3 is TGTGCCAGCAGTTCGATCAGACAGGCTGGCTACGAGCAGTACTTC. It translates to CASSSIRQAGYEQYF.

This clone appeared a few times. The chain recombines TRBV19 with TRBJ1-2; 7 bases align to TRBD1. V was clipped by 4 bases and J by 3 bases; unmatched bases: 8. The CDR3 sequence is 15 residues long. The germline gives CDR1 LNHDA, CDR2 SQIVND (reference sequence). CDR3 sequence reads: CASSRGRQGDYGYTF. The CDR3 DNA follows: TGTGCCAGTAGTAGGGGAAGACAGGGTGACTATGGCTACACCTTC.

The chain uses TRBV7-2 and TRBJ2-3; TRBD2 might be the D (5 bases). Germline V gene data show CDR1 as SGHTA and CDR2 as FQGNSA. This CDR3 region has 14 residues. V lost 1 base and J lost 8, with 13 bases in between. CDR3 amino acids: CASSLVGGSGTQYF. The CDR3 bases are TGTGCCAGCAGCTTAGTTGGAGGAAGTGGTACGCAGTATTTT.

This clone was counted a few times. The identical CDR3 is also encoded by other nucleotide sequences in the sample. In DNA form, the CDR3 reads TGCGCCAGCAGCCCGACAGGACCCTACGAGCAGTACTTC. Its protein product is CASSPTGPYEQYF. The J gene is TRBJ2-7, the V gene TRBV5-1; D perhaps matches TRBD1 (6 bases). Germline CDR1 and CDR2: SGHRS and YFSETQ. V lost 4 bases and J lost 2, with 10 bases in between. The CDR3 is 13 residues long.

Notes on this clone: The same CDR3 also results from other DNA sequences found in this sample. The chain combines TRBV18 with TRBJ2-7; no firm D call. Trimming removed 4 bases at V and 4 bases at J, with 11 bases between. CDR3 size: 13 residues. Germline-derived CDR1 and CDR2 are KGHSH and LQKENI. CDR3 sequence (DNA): TGTGCCAGCTCACGGGCCAGCTCGTACGAGCAGTACTTC. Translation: CASSRASSYEQYF.

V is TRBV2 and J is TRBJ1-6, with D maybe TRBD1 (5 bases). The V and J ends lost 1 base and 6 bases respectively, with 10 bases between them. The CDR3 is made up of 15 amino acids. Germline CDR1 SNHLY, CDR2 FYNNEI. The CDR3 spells CASSEGGVGNSPLHF. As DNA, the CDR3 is TGTGCCAGCAGTGAAGGAGGGGTCGGTAATTCACCCCTCCACTTT.

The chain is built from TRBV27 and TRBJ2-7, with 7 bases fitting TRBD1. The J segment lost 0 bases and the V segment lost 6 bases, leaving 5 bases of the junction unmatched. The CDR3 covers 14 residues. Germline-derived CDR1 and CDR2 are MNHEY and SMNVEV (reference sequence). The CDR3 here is CASSRQGNSYEQYF. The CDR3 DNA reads TGTGCCAGCAGCCGACAGGGTAACTCCTACGAGCAGTACTTC.